The 25 T cell receptor beta chains in this list originate from one sample, sequenced in a study of control samples from healthy donors and cancer patients. Assay: immunoSEQ multiplex PCR; the TCRdb copy retains only in-frame clones and omits some. The sample holds about 160,000 clones, around 90% seen once. The sample consisted of blood. All receptors derive from a man aged 30 to 39 in good health.

The chain has TRBV4-2 and TRBJ1-6; tentative D call: TRBD1 (6 bases). The CDR3 is made up of 16 amino acids. Trimming removed 4 bases at V and 6 bases at J, with 16 bases between. The germline V gene has CDR1 LGHNA and CDR2 YNFKEQ. DNA of the CDR3: TGTGCCAGCAGCCCCCGAAGGGGGGCTTCTAATTCACCCCTCCACTTT. It yields the protein CASSPRRGASNSPLHF.

J is TRBJ1-1 and V is TRBV5-1; 11 bases map to TRBD1. The CDR3 covers 16 residues. The junction had 7 bases not matched to a gene; V was cut back by 6 bases and J by 0 bases. Looked up from germline, CDR1 is SGHRS and CDR2 is YFSETQ. This chain's CDR3 is CASKAGQGGVNTEAFF. For the CDR3, the DNA is TGCGCCAGCAAAGCGGGACAGGGGGGAGTGAACACTGAAGCTTTCTTT.

J is TRBJ2-7 and V is TRBV27; TRBD1 is a possible D gene (6 bases). This CDR3 contains 13 residues. The germline V gene has CDR1 MNHEY and CDR2 SMNVEV (reference sequence). V lost 6 bases and J lost 3, with 12 bases in between. The CDR3 protein is CASRGTGIYEQYF. CDR3 DNA sequence: TGTGCCAGCAGGGGAACAGGGATCTACGAGCAGTACTTC.

The V gene is TRBV2, the J gene TRBJ2-4, with 7 bases lining up with TRBD2. The CDR3 runs to 13 residues. The junction had 12 bases not matched to a gene; V was cut back by 4 bases and J by 15 bases. Germline V gene data show CDR1 as SNHLY and CDR2 as FYNNEI. CDR3 region: CASSGGLREGRYF. As DNA, the CDR3 is TGTGCCAGCAGTGGAGGATTGAGGGAGGGCCGGTACTTC.

V is TRBV27 and J is TRBJ2-5; no firm D call. V lost 2 bases and J lost 4, with 8 bases in between. The CDR3 has 13 residues. CDR1 MNHEY and CDR2 SMNVEV come from the germline V gene (reference sequence). The CDR3 sequence: CASSLIDGETQYF. In nucleotides, the CDR3 is TGTGCCAGCAGTTTAATTGATGGAGAGACCCAGTACTTC.

For the CDR3, the DNA is TGTGCCAGCACCGGGAGGGACAGGGGAAATTCACCCCTCCACTTT. Translated, it gives CASTGRDRGNSPLHF. The V gene is TRBV6-1, the J gene TRBJ1-6, with 10 bases fitting TRBD1. The germline V gene has CDR1 MNHNS and CDR2 SASEGT. V gave up 7 bases and J gave up 7 bases; unmatched junction bases: 7. The CDR3 runs 15 residues.

The V gene is TRBV28, the J gene TRBJ2-7; 14 nucleotides align to TRBD2. Germline loops: CDR1 MDHEN, CDR2 SYDVKM. V dropped 4 bases and J dropped 4; count of bases not matched to a gene: 9. The CDR3 spans 17 residues. This CDR3 is CASSSSGTSGSWYEQYF. CDR3 DNA: TGTGCCAGCAGTTCATCCGGGACTAGCGGGAGCTGGTACGAGCAGTACTTC.

V usage is TRBV9 and J usage is TRBJ2-1, with D possibly TRBD1 on 6 matching bases. This CDR3 has 16 residues. Germline V gene data show CDR1 as SGDLS and CDR2 as YYNGEE. Trimming took 4 bases from V and 3 from J, leaving 17 bases between them. CDR3 in DNA: TGTGCCAGCAGCCCCTTAGGGGGTAGTGGCTACAATGAGCAGTTCTTC. Translating gives CASSPLGGSGYNEQFF.

This clone was counted a single time. This chain joins TRBV7-9 and TRBJ1-5; a possible D gene is TRBD1 (5 bases). The CDR3 runs 15 residues. Germline CDR1 SEHNR, CDR2 FQNEAQ (reference sequence). With 1 base removed from V and 2 bases from J, the gap between germline ends came to 9 bases. CDR3 in amino acids: CASSLGGAGNQPQHF. The CDR3 region has the DNA TGTGCCAGCAGCTTAGGCGGGGCGGGCAATCAGCCCCAGCATTTT.

V gene TRBV29-1 combines with J gene TRBJ2-2; D is undetermined. Trimming shortened V by 4 bases and J by 1 base, and 10 bases separated the two germline ends. The germline gives CDR1 SQVTM, CDR2 ANQGSEA. The CDR3 length is 14 residues. CDR3 sequence: CSVGGRLNTGELFF. CDR3 sequence (DNA): TGCAGCGTTGGAGGAAGATTGAACACCGGGGAGCTGTTTTTT.

This clone was detected only once. Written as DNA, the CDR3 is TGTGCCAGCAGCTTAACGGGACACTACGGAGAAAAACTGTTTTTT. Residues: CASSLTGHYGEKLFF. The V call is TRBV7-3, the J call TRBJ1-4, with D perhaps TRBD1 (6 bases). Trimming took off 0 bases at V and 8 bases at J, with 13 bases between the two ends. This CDR3 is 15 amino acids long. Germline V CDR1 and CDR2: SGHTA, FQGTGA.

The chain combines TRBV28 with TRBJ1-2; D perhaps matches TRBD1 (5 bases). The CDR3 is made up of 13 amino acids. Germline V lookup: CDR1 MDHEN, CDR2 SYDVKM. Deletions cut 3 bases from V and 7 bases from J, with 12 bases between. CDR3 DNA sequence: TGTGCCAGCAGTTTGTACAGGAATGGTGGCTACACCTTC. The encoded protein is CASSLYRNGGYTF.

The V gene is TRBV28, the J gene TRBJ2-7; D is possibly TRBD1 (6 bases). V was shortened by 6 bases and J by 2 bases, with 11 bases between the two germline ends. The CDR3 extends over 13 amino acids. The germline CDR1 and CDR2 sequences are MDHEN and SYDVKM. The CDR3 protein is CASRPQGTYEQYF. The DNA of the CDR3 is TGTGCCAGCAGGCCACAGGGAACCTACGAGCAGTACTTC.

This clone was observed a single time. This chain uses TRBV12-5 with TRBJ2-3; perhaps TRBD1 as D (6 bases). The CDR3 consists of 17 residues. V lost 0 bases and J 2 bases, leaving 15 bases between the germline ends. Germline CDR1 reads LGHNT; CDR2 reads FRNRAP. The CDR3 loop reads CASGLVSDRCPTDTQYF. The CDR3 DNA sequence: TGTGCTAGTGGTTTGGTGAGTGACAGGTGCCCCACAGATACGCAGTATTTT. Complete variable domain (other parts from reference TRBV12-5 and TRBJ2-3): DARVTQTPRHKVTEMGQEVTMRCQPILGHNTVFWYRQTMMQGLELLAYFRNRAPLDDSGMPKDRFSAEMPDATLATLKIQPSEPRDSAVYFCASGLVSDRCPTDTQYFGPGTRLTVL.

This clone was counted once. DNA for the CDR3: TGTGCCAGTAGCCCGGGACAGGGGCGCAATCAGCCCCAGCATTTT. This translates into CASSPGQGRNQPQHF. The rearrangement joins TRBV19 to TRBJ1-5; TRBD1 matches 10 bases. This CDR3 comprises 15 residues. J was trimmed by 2 bases and V by 6 bases; bases with no gene match: 4. Germline loops: CDR1 LNHDA, CDR2 SQIVND (reference sequence).

The chain has TRBV7-9 and TRBJ2-1; D is uncertain. Germline V gene data show CDR1 as SEHNR and CDR2 as FQNEAQ (reference sequence). Deletions cut 4 bases from V and 9 bases from J, with 10 bases between. This CDR3 comprises 12 residues. The CDR3 nucleotides are TGTGCCAGCAGCTCCGCGGATGTTGAGCAGTTCTTC. This sequence encodes CASSSADVEQFF.

The chain has TRBV5-5 and TRBJ1-5; D not resolved. V lost 2 bases and J 8 bases, leaving 20 bases between the germline ends. The CDR3 is 16 amino acids. Germline CDR1 reads SGHKS; CDR2 reads YYEKEE (reference sequence). The DNA for the CDR3 is TGTGCCAGCAGCTTTTTCCTGGGCCTAGACGATGAGCCCCAGCATTTT. Amino acid sequence: CASSFFLGLDDEPQHF.

The V gene is TRBV6-5, the J gene TRBJ1-2; 8 bases are a match to TRBD1. The trim removed 6 bases at V and 4 bases at J, leaving 1 base unmatched. Germline V gene lookup returns CDR1 MNHEY and CDR2 SVGAGI. This CDR3 region has 12 residues. This CDR3 is CASRGTGYGYTF. DNA for the CDR3: TGTGCCAGCAGGGGGACAGGCTATGGCTACACCTTC.

This chain links TRBV5-6 with TRBJ2-4; D is possibly TRBD1 or TRBD2 (5 bases each). CDR3 length: 16 amino acids. Germline V gives CDR1 SGHDT, CDR2 YYEEEE. The V end was cut by 3 bases, the J end by 8 bases, with 21 bases between. CDR3 residues: CASSSSSFWGFDIQYF. The CDR3 DNA reads as TGTGCCAGCAGCTCGTCCTCATTTTGGGGGTTTGACATTCAGTACTTC.

This chain joins TRBV5-1 and TRBJ1-2, with D maybe TRBD1 (5 bases). Trimming shortened V by 4 bases and J by 0 bases, and 10 bases separated the two germline ends. The CDR3 covers 14 residues. Germline V lookup: CDR1 SGHRS, CDR2 YFSETQ. CDR3 region: CASSTGTSNYGYTF. As DNA, the CDR3 is TGCGCCAGCAGCACCGGGACCTCTAACTATGGCTACACCTTC.

J is TRBJ2-3 and V is TRBV7-9; 7 bases line up with TRBD2. The CDR3 is 16 amino acids. V lost 5 bases, J lost 4 bases, and 12 bases stayed unmatched. Germline CDR1 reads SEHNR; CDR2 reads FQNEAQ (reference sequence). DNA for the CDR3: TGTGCCAGCAGCATCCTCTCCGGCGGGAGCGCAGATACGCAGTATTTT. This encodes CASSILSGGSADTQYF.

The V call is TRBV2, the J call TRBJ1-3; the D is unclear. CDR1 and CDR2 from the germline V gene are SNHLY and FYNNEI. The V and J ends lost 8 bases and 3 bases respectively, with 8 bases between them. The CDR3 has 12 residues. The CDR3 reads CASGTVGNTIYF. The CDR3 region has the DNA TGTGCCAGCGGCACAGTTGGAAACACCATATATTTT.

The J gene is TRBJ2-1, the V gene TRBV2, with 10 bases lining up with TRBD2. The CDR3 is 15 residues long. Germline V gene data show CDR1 as SNHLY and CDR2 as FYNNEI. Trimming took 5 bases from V and 5 from J; bases not matched to a gene: 6. This CDR3 reads CASSSSGRGNNEQFF. CDR3 sequence (DNA): TGTGCCAGCAGTTCGAGCGGGAGGGGAAACAATGAGCAGTTCTTC.

Concerning this clone: This sample also contains other DNA sequences that code for the same CDR3. The V gene is TRBV5-1, the J gene TRBJ2-1; unclear D gene. Looked up from germline, CDR1 is SGHRS and CDR2 is YFSETQ. Deletions cut 4 bases from V and 8 bases from J, with 7 bases between. CDR3 length: 11 amino acids. CDR3 residues: CASSLEYEQFF. The CDR3 DNA sequence: TGCGCCAGCAGCCTGGAATATGAGCAGTTCTTC.

The rearrangement joins TRBV6-5 to TRBJ2-7; 10 positions match TRBD2. The CDR3 loop spans 15 amino acids. V gave up 6 bases and J gave up 3 bases; unmatched junction bases: 8. The germline V gene encodes CDR1 MNHEY and CDR2 SVGAGI. The CDR3 reads CASRSGTSVVYEQYF. CDR3 DNA sequence: TGTGCCAGCAGGAGTGGGACTAGCGTAGTCTACGAGCAGTACTTC.